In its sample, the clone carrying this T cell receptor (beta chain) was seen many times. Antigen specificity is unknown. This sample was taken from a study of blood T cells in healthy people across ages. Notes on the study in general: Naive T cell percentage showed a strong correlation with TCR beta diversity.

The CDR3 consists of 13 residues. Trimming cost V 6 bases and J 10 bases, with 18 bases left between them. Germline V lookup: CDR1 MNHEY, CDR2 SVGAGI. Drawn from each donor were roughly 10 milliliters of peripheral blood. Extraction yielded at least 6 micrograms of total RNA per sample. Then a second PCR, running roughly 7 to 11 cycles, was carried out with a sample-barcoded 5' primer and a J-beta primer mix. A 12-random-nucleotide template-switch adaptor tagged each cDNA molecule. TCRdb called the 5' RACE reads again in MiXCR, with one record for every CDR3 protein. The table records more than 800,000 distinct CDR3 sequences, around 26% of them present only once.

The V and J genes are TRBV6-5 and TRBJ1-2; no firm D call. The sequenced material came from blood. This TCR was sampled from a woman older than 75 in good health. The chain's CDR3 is CASRSPGVGDYTF. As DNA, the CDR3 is TGTGCCAGCAGAAGCCCGGGCGTAGGAGACTACACCTTC.